This entry is about one T cell receptor beta chain. Sequenced by immunoSEQ multiplex PCR; TCRdb stores in-frame clones only, minus some. In the table there are 97,000 or so clones, roughly nine tenths of which are singletons. This record comes from a study of blood T cell repertoires in COVID-19. Study in general: The analysed material was cDNA or gDNA that came from T cells, B-cell-depleted T cells, or PBMCs.

From germline, CDR1 is WSHSY and CDR2 SAAADI. This CDR3 comprises 12 residues. V lost 10 bases, J lost 6 bases, and 14 bases lay in between. The sequence was obtained from a man aged 50-60 years with acute or convalescent COVID-19. Sequenced: peripheral blood. The chain combines TRBV10-2 with TRBJ2-3; tentative D call: TRBD2 (5 bases). CDR3 bases: TGCGCCACGGGCCGGACTCAGGATACGCAGTATTTT. Translation: CATGRTQDTQYF.